This TCR beta chain derives from a study of blood T cell repertoires in COVID-19. Across the study: The cDNA or gDNA used as material had been derived from T cells, B-cell-depleted T cells, or PBMCs.

Germline V CDR1 and CDR2: MNHEY, SVGAGI. The CDR3 has 13 residues. V dropped 5 bases and J dropped 5 bases, with 9 bases sitting between them. Method: immunoSEQ multiplex PCR; TCRdb's copy keeps in-frame clones and lacks some. The table includes 200,000 to 250,000 clones, about 87% detected once. The sequencing input was PBMCs or T cells enriched from blood (not recorded which). The chain joins TRBV6-5 to TRBJ2-2; D perhaps matches TRBD1 (6 bases). This sequence was found in a woman in her 30s who had recovered from COVID-19. CDR3 amino acids: CASSRGTTGELFF. The CDR3 DNA sequence: TGTGCCAGCAGTAGGGGGACAACCGGGGAGCTGTTTTTT.